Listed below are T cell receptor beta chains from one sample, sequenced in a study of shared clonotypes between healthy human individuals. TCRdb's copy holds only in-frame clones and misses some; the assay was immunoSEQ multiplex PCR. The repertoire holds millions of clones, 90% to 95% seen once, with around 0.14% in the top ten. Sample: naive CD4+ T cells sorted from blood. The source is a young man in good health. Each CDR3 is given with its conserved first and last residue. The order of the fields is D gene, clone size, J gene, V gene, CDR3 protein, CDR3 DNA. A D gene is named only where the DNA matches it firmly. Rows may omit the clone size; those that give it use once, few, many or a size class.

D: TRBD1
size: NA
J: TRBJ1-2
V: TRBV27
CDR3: CASSPIPQGEDGYTF
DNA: TGTGCCAGCAGTCCTATCCCTCAGGGGGAAGACGGCTACACCTTC

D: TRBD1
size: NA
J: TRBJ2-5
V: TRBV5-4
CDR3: CASSAGQVQETQYF
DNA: TGTGCCAGCAGCGCCGGACAGGTACAAGAGACCCAGTACTTC

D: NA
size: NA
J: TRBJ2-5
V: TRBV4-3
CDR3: CASSQERYQETQYF
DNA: TGCGCCAGCAGCCAAGAACGTTACCAAGAGACCCAGTACTTC

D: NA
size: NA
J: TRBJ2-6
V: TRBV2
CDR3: CASTRTDSGANVLTF
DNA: TGTGCCAGCACCCGGACAGACTCTGGGGCCAACGTCCTGACTTTC

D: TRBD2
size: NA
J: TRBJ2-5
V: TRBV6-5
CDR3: CASSPGGGRETQYF
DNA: TGTGCCAGCAGCCCGGGCGGGGGACGAGAGACCCAGTACTTC

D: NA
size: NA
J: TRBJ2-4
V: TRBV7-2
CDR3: CASSLGGHSKNIQYF
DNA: TGTGCCAGCAGCTTAGGGGGACATTCTAAAAACATTCAGTACTTC

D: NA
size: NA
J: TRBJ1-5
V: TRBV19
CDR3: CASSTLPEGSNQPQHF
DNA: TGTGCCAGTAGTACCCTCCCGGAGGGTAGCAATCAGCCCCAGCATTTT

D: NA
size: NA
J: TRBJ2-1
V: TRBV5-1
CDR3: CASSFTGLGINEQFF
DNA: TGCGCCAGCAGCTTCACGGGACTCGGGATCAATGAGCAGTTCTTC

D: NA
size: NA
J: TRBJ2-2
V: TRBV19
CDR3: CASSVQGTGELFF
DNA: TGTGCCAGTAGTGTTCAGGGCACCGGGGAGCTGTTTTTT

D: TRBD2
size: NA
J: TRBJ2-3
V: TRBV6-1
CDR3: CASSVAGGPDTQYF
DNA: TGTGCCAGCAGTGTAGCGGGGGGGCCGGATACGCAGTATTTT

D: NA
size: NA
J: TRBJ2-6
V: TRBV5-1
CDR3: CASSIGSGANVLTF
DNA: TGCGCCAGCAGCATAGGGTCAGGGGCCAACGTCCTGACTTTC

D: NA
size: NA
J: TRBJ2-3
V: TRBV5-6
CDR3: CASSFTGTDTQYF
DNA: TGTGCCAGCAGCTTCACAGGGACAGATACGCAGTATTTT

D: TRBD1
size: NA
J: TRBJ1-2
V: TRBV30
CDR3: CAWIQGDRGKSYGYTF
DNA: TGTGCCTGGATTCAAGGAGACAGGGGGAAGAGTTATGGCTACACCTTC

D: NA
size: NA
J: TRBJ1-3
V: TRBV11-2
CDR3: CASSSAGRSSGNTIYF
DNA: TGTGCCAGCAGCTCAGCGGGGAGGAGCTCTGGAAACACCATATATTTT

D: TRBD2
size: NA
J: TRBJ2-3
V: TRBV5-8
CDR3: CASSIQQAGGTDTQYF
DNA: TGTGCCAGCAGCATACAACAAGCGGGAGGCACAGATACGCAGTATTTT

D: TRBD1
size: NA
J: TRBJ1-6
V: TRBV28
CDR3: CASSAGTGVYNSPLHF
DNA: TGTGCCAGCAGTGCCGGGACAGGAGTCTATAATTCACCCCTCCACTTT

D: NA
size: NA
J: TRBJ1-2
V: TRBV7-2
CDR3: CASSLAGFYYGYTF
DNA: TGTGCCAGCAGCTTAGCGGGGTTCTACTATGGCTACACCTTC

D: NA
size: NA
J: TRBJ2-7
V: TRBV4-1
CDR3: CASSPLQVSYEQYF
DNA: TGCGCCAGCAGCCCCCTCCAGGTTTCCTACGAGCAGTACTTC

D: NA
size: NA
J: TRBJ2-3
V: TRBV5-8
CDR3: CASSFPGTDTQYF
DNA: TGTGCCAGCAGCTTTCCAGGCACAGATACGCAGTATTTT

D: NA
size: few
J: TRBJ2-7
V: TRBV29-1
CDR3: CSVPGPSSYEQYF
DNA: TGCAGCGTGCCGGGACCAAGCTCCTACGAGCAGTACTTC

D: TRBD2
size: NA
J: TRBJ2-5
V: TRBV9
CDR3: CASSVDPSGGYWETQYF
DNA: TGTGCCAGCAGCGTAGATCCTAGCGGGGGGTATTGGGAGACCCAGTACTTC

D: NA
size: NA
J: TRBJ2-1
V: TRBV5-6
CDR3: CASCNSGNEQFF
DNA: TGTGCCAGCTGCAACTCAGGCAATGAGCAGTTCTTC

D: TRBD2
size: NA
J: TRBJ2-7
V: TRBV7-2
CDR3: CASSFSGRVSGEQYF
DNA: TGTGCCAGCAGCTTTAGCGGGAGAGTATCCGGCGAGCAGTACTTC

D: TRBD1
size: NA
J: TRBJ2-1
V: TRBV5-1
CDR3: CASSSGQGFSYNEQFF
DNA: TGCGCCAGCAGCTCTGGACAGGGCTTTTCCTACAATGAGCAGTTCTTC

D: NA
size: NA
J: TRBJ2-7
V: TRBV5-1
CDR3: CASSLDYGTQEQYF
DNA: TGCGCCAGCAGCTTGGACTACGGGACACAAGAGCAGTACTTC

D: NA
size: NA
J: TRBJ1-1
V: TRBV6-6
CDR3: CASSYVRASASTEAFF
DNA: TGTGCCAGCAGTTACGTGCGGGCCAGCGCATCCACTGAAGCTTTCTTT

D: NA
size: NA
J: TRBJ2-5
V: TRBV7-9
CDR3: CASSLGAEQETQYF
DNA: TGTGCCAGCAGCCTCGGGGCAGAACAAGAGACCCAGTACTTC

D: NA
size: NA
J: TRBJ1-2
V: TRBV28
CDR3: CASTETGGYTF
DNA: TGTGCCAGCACTGAGACGGGTGGCTACACCTTC

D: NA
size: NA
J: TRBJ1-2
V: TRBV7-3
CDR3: CASSSGQLLYGYTF
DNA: TGTGCCAGCAGCTCCGGGCAGCTGCTCTATGGCTACACCTTC

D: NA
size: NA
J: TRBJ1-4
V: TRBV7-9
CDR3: CASRGDIYEKLFF
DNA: TGTGCCAGCCGAGGGGACATATATGAAAAACTGTTTTTT

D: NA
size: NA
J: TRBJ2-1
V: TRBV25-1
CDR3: CASSELQVSNEQFF
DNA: TGTGCCAGCAGTGAATTGCAGGTCTCCAATGAGCAGTTCTTC

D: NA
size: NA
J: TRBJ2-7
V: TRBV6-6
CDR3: CASSFQTVVGSYEQYF
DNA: TGTGCCAGCAGTTTCCAGACGGTAGTGGGCTCCTACGAGCAGTACTTC

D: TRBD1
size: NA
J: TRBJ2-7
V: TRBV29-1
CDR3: CSVLTGTGVNEQYF
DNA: TGCAGCGTTTTGACCGGGACAGGTGTCAACGAGCAGTACTTC

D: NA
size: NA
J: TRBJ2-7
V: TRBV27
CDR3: CASRGGLSYEQYF
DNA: TGTGCCAGCAGGGGCGGGCTATCCTACGAGCAGTACTTC

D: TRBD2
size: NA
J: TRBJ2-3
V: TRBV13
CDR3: CASSSTSGGAVADTQYF
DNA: TGTGCCAGCAGCTCGACTAGCGGGGGGGCAGTTGCAGATACGCAGTATTTT

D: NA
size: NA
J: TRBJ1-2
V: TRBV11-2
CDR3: CASSLAGRNYGYTF
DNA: TGTGCCAGCAGCTTGGCAGGACGGAACTATGGCTACACCTTC

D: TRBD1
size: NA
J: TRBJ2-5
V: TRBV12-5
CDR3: CASGPIVPDREQETQYF
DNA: TGTGCTAGTGGTCCGATAGTACCGGACAGGGAACAAGAGACCCAGTACTTC

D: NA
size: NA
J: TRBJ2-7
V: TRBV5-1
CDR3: CASSRDTAYEQYF
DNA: TGCGCCAGCAGCAGGGACACGGCTTACGAGCAGTACTTC

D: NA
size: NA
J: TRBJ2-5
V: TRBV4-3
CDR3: CASSQDLGWETQYF
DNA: TGCGCCAGCAGCCAAGACCTAGGTTGGGAGACCCAGTACTTC

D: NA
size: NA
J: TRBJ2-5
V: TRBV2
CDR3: CASSDPQGVQETQYF
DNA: TGTGCCAGCAGTGACCCGCAGGGCGTGCAAGAGACCCAGTACTTC

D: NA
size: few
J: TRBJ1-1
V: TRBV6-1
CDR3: CASSVSLNTEAFF
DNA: TGTGCCAGCAGTGTCTCATTAAACACTGAAGCTTTCTTT

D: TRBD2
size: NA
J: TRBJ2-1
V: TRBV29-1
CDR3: CSVGTGRAVNEQFF
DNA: TGCAGCGTTGGTACCGGGAGGGCCGTCAATGAGCAGTTCTTC

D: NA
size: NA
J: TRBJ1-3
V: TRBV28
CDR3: CASSPGPSRNTIYF
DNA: TGTGCCAGCAGTCCCGGGCCGAGCAGGAACACCATATATTTT

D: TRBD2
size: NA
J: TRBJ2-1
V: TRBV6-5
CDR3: CASSPGTSGNNEQFF
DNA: TGTGCCAGCAGTCCCGGGACTAGCGGCAACAATGAGCAGTTCTTC

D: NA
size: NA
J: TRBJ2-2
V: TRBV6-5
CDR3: CASSGVRDTGELFF
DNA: TGTGCCAGCAGCGGGGTTAGAGACACCGGGGAGCTGTTTTTT

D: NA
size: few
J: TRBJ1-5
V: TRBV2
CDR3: CASRFQGINQPQHF
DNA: TGTGCCAGCAGATTCCAGGGGATCAATCAGCCCCAGCATTTT

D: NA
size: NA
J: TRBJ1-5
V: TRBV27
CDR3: CASSLAAGYQPQHF
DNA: TGTGCCAGCAGTTTAGCGGCAGGGTATCAGCCCCAGCATTTT

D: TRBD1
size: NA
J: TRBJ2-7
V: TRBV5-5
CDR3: CASSYWTGPYEQYF
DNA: TGTGCCAGCAGCTACTGGACAGGGCCCTACGAGCAGTACTTC

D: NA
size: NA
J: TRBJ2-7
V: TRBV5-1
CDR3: CASSSPDTTSAMSYEQYF
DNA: TGCGCCAGCAGCTCACCCGACACCACCTCGGCGATGTCCTACGAGCAGTACTTC

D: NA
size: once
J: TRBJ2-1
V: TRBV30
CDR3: CAWSVGSNNEQFF
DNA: TGTGCCTGGAGTGTAGGGTCCAACAATGAGCAGTTCTTC

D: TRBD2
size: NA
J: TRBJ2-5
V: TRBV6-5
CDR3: CASTRGGQETQYF
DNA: TGTGCCAGCACCCGGGGGGGCCAAGAGACCCAGTACTTC

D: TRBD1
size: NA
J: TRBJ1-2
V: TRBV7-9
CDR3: CASTMGQGAYGYTF
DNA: TGTGCCAGCACCATGGGGCAGGGGGCCTATGGCTACACCTTC

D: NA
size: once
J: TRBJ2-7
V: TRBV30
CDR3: CAWGGETGRYEQYF
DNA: TGTGCCTGGGGTGGCGAGACAGGGAGGTACGAGCAGTACTTC

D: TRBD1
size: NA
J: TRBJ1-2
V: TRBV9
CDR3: CASSLRDRRYLDYGYTF
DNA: TGTGCCAGCAGTCTTCGGGACAGACGTTACCTTGATTATGGCTACACCTTC